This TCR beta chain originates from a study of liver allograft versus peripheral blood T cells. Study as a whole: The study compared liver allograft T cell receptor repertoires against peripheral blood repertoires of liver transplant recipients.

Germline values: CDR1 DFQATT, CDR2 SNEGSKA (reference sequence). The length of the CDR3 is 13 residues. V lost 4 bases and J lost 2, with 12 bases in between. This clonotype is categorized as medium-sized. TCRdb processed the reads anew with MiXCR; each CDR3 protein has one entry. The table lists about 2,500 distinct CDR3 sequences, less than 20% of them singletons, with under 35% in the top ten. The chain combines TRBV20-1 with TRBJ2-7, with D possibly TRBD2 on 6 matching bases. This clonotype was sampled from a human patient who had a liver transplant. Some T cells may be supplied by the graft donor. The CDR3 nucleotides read TGCAGTGCTAATGGAGGGGCTACCTACGAGCAGTACTTC. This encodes CSANGGATYEQYF.